A selection of T cell receptor beta chains follows, all from one sample in a study of T cell responses to AZD1222 COVID-19 vaccine. TCRdb's table, derived via immunoSEQ multiplex PCR, lists solely in-frame clones and lacks some. Seen here are over 150,000 clones, approximately 91% observed once, and the top ten hold around 3.6%. The sample in question was peripheral blood, obtained 28 days after the second AZD1222 dose. All receptors derive from an adult who received the AZD1222 COVID-19 vaccine. CDR3s include the opening cysteine and the closing phenylalanine or tryptophan. D genes are given only for firm matches. Some rows have no size entry. The others give once, few or many, or a class for an expanded clone.

V: TRBV28
size: once
D: .
J: TRBJ2-7
CDR3: CASSHSYEQYF
DNA: TGTGCCAGCAGCCATTCCTACGAGCAGTACTTC

V: TRBV3-1/TRBV3-2
size: .
D: TRBD1
J: TRBJ1-2
CDR3: CASSQDLVTGALDGYTF
DNA: TGTGCCAGCAGCCAAGATTTGGTGACAGGGGCGTTGGATGGCTACACCTTC

V: TRBV6-5
size: few
D: .
J: TRBJ1-6
CDR3: CASNLGGASPLHF
DNA: TGTGCCAGCAATCTGGGGGGGGCATCACCCCTCCACTTT

V: TRBV5-1
size: .
D: .
J: TRBJ1-5
CDR3: CASSLGREGQPQHF
DNA: TGCGCCAGCAGCTTGGGTAGGGAAGGCCAGCCCCAGCATTTT

V: TRBV19
size: once
D: TRBD1
J: TRBJ2-7
CDR3: CASSTPGQGAGEQYF
DNA: TGTGCCAGTAGTACTCCGGGACAGGGGGCTGGCGAGCAGTACTTC

V: TRBV10-3
size: once
D: TRBD1
J: TRBJ1-5
CDR3: CAISPDRGHQPQHF
DNA: TGTGCCATCAGTCCGGACAGGGGACACCAGCCCCAGCATTTT

V: TRBV28
size: .
D: .
J: TRBJ2-2
CDR3: CASSFLGHTNTGELFF
DNA: TGTGCCAGCAGTTTTTTGGGACACACGAACACCGGGGAGCTGTTTTTT

V: TRBV30
size: .
D: .
J: TRBJ1-1
CDR3: CAWRHGGNTEAFF
DNA: TGTGCCTGGAGACACGGAGGGAACACTGAAGCTTTCTTT

V: TRBV30
size: .
D: .
J: TRBJ1-6
CDR3: CAWSDRDNSPLHF
DNA: TGTGCCTGGAGCGACAGAGATAATTCACCCCTCCACTTT

V: TRBV5-1
size: .
D: TRBD2
J: TRBJ2-7
CDR3: CASSLAGGPGLYEQYF
DNA: TGCGCCAGCAGCCTAGCGGGTGGACCTGGGCTTTACGAGCAGTACTTC

V: TRBV2
size: .
D: .
J: TRBJ2-3
CDR3: CASSHQTSTDTQYF
DNA: TGTGCCAGCAGTCATCAAACTAGCACAGATACGCAGTATTTT

V: TRBV12-5
size: once
D: .
J: TRBJ1-5
CDR3: CASGSRSQPQHF
DNA: TGTGCTAGTGGTTCCCGAAGCCAGCCCCAGCATTTT

V: TRBV5-1
size: .
D: TRBD2
J: TRBJ2-7
CDR3: CASSLKLAGGYEQYF
DNA: TGCGCCAGCAGCTTGAAACTAGCGGGAGGCTACGAGCAGTACTTC

V: TRBV20-1
size: .
D: .
J: TRBJ1-2
CDR3: CSTDHGYTF
DNA: TGCAGTACAGACCATGGCTACACCTTC

V: TRBV4-2
size: .
D: TRBD2
J: TRBJ2-6
CDR3: CASSQEVGGSASSGANVLTF
DNA: TGTGCCAGCAGCCAAGAGGTGGGGGGGTCAGCCAGCTCTGGGGCCAACGTCCTGACTTTC

V: TRBV7-2
size: once
D: .
J: TRBJ1-2
CDR3: CASSLGSRGEDGYTF
DNA: TGTGCCAGCAGCTTAGGGAGTAGGGGTGAAGATGGCTACACCTTC

V: TRBV28
size: .
D: .
J: TRBJ1-1
CDR3: CASSSTGGGGTEAFF
DNA: TGTGCCAGCAGTTCGACCGGGGGGGGAGGCACTGAAGCTTTCTTT

V: TRBV30
size: .
D: TRBD1
J: TRBJ1-4
CDR3: CAWSSGQGGKKLFF
DNA: TGTGCCTGGAGTTCGGGACAGGGGGGGAAAAAACTGTTTTTT

V: TRBV19
size: .
D: .
J: TRBJ1-1
CDR3: CASGYKGTEAFF
DNA: TGTGCCAGTGGCTATAAGGGAACGGAAGCTTTCTTT

V: TRBV19
size: .
D: .
J: TRBJ1-5
CDR3: CASSIGQNSNQPQHF
DNA: TGTGCCAGTAGTATCGGGCAGAATAGCAATCAGCCCCAGCATTTT

V: TRBV18
size: few
D: .
J: TRBJ2-1
CDR3: CASSPLGHNGDEQFF
DNA: TGTGCCAGCTCACCTCTAGGCCATAACGGGGATGAGCAGTTCTTC

V: TRBV5-1
size: once
D: .
J: TRBJ2-5
CDR3: CASRNSGDVWETQYF
DNA: TGCGCCAGCAGGAACAGCGGAGATGTTTGGGAGACCCAGTACTTC

V: TRBV19
size: .
D: .
J: TRBJ2-3
CDR3: CASSWSSTDTQYF
DNA: TGTGCCAGTAGCTGGTCTAGCACAGATACGCAGTATTTT

V: TRBV7-8
size: .
D: .
J: TRBJ1-4
CDR3: CASSFPGPQGNEKLFF
DNA: TGTGCCAGCAGCTTCCCCGGACCGCAGGGGAATGAAAAACTGTTTTTT

V: TRBV28
size: once
D: TRBD1
J: TRBJ2-7
CDR3: CALAPGTGVYEQYF
DNA: TGTGCCCTGGCCCCGGGGACAGGGGTCTACGAGCAGTACTTC

V: TRBV28
size: .
D: TRBD2
J: TRBJ2-5
CDR3: CASSSAASGFQETQYF
DNA: TGTGCCAGCAGTTCGGCGGCTAGCGGGTTCCAAGAGACCCAGTACTTC

V: TRBV2
size: .
D: .
J: TRBJ1-4
CDR3: CASISGQLYEKLFF
DNA: TGTGCCAGCATCTCGGGCCAGTTATATGAAAAACTGTTTTTT

V: TRBV6-5
size: .
D: .
J: TRBJ2-2
CDR3: CASSRDQNTGELFF
DNA: TGTGCCAGCAGTAGGGATCAGAACACCGGGGAGCTGTTTTTT

V: TRBV4-2
size: .
D: .
J: TRBJ2-3
CDR3: CASSQDLRESTDTQYF
DNA: TGTGCCAGCAGCCAAGATCTCCGGGAGTCCACAGATACGCAGTATTTT

V: TRBV7-3
size: .
D: .
J: TRBJ2-2
CDR3: CASSLSGSPTGELFF
DNA: TGTGCCAGCAGCTTAAGTGGGAGCCCCACCGGGGAGCTGTTTTTT

V: TRBV6-2/TRBV6-3
size: .
D: .
J: TRBJ2-7
CDR3: CASSRQHEQYF
DNA: TGTGCCAGCAGTCGCCAACACGAGCAGTACTTC

V: TRBV28
size: .
D: .
J: TRBJ1-2
CDR3: CASIPGGDYYGYTF
DNA: TGTGCCAGCATCCCCGGGGGGGACTACTATGGCTACACCTTC

V: TRBV18
size: .
D: TRBD1
J: TRBJ2-1
CDR3: CASSLRQGAISYNEQFF
DNA: TGTGCCAGCTCCCTCCGACAGGGGGCAATCTCCTACAATGAGCAGTTCTTC

V: TRBV28
size: .
D: .
J: TRBJ1-2
CDR3: CASSFGRGYGYTF
DNA: TGTGCCAGCAGTTTTGGTAGGGGCTATGGCTACACCTTC

V: TRBV10-2
size: .
D: .
J: TRBJ2-5
CDR3: CASGTSEETQYF
DNA: TGCGCCAGCGGGACGTCGGAAGAGACCCAGTACTTC

V: TRBV9
size: .
D: .
J: TRBJ1-1
CDR3: CASSPGGNTEAFF
DNA: TGTGCCAGCAGCCCCGGGGGGAACACTGAAGCTTTCTTT

V: TRBV7-2
size: .
D: TRBD1
J: TRBJ2-2
CDR3: CASSIPTGLGTGELFF
DNA: TGTGCCAGCAGCATCCCGACAGGGTTAGGCACCGGGGAGCTGTTTTTT

V: TRBV19
size: .
D: .
J: TRBJ2-6
CDR3: CASSMGGAPGANVLTF
DNA: TGTGCCAGTAGTATGGGGGGGGCGCCTGGGGCCAACGTCCTGACTTTC